This T cell receptor beta chain is drawn from a study of T cells in women clearing cervical HPV infection. Study-wide points: CIN3+ cases had significantly higher TCR repertoire richness than controls, but evenness did not differ. TRBV6-7 abundance was lower in cases than controls (roughly 0.11% versus 0.16%).

About this clone itself: As yet, its antigen is unknown. With the read ending 3 residues before the CDR3 end, the germline J gene is used to fill in that end.

Profiled with immunoSEQ multiplex PCR; TCRdb holds only in-frame clones, not every one. The record lists tens of thousands of clones, of which the ten most abundant hold 0.95% to 1%. Germline V lookup: CDR1 PRHDT, CDR2 FYEKMQ (reference sequence). V was clipped by 5 bases and J by 8 bases; unmatched bases: 3. This CDR3 is built from 13 residues. V gene TRBV13 combines with J gene TRBJ2-1; 10 nucleotides align to TRBD2. Sequenced input: blood buffy coat. The receptor comes from a woman between 18 and 70 years old with a cervical HPV16 infection that either progressed to CIN3+ or cleared (not recorded which). CDR3 sequence: CASSPLAGDEQFF. The CDR3 bases that were read are TGTGCCAGCAGCCCGCTAGCGGGGGATGAG.